A single sample gave rise to the 15 T cell receptor beta chains below, sequenced in a study of spatial heterogeneity in lung cancer. Study-level findings and limits: Mutation counts in tumors were tracked by counts of expanded intratumoral alpha and beta TCRs.

TCRdb used MiXCR to reprocess the 5' RACE reads, holding one entry per CDR3 protein. The top ten clones hold 9.5% to 13% of a sample with approximately 8,800 distinct CDR3 sequences, 4.5% of them seen once. These receptors are not linked to any known antigen. The time point denotes: sample taken at primary tumor resection. The sequencing here drew on lung tumor tissue, taken at surgery. The source of these receptors is a female donor with early-stage non-small cell lung cancer.

This clonotype was observed at least ten times. J is TRBJ2-7 and V is TRBV4-2; 7 positions agree with TRBD2. V shed 4 bases, J shed 1 base, and the junction held 7 bases outside the gene matches. The CDR3 has 15 residues. Germline CDR1 and CDR2: LGHNA and YNFKEQ. This chain's CDR3 is CASSPGYGGSYEQYF. The DNA for the CDR3 is TGTGCCAGCAGCCCGGGGTACGGGGGGTCCTACGAGCAGTACTTC.

This clonotype has a count of ten or more. This chain joins TRBV5-8 and TRBJ2-2, with no clear D. CDR1 SGHTS and CDR2 YDEGEE come from the germline V gene. The CDR3 covers 13 residues. V was cut by 7 bases and J by 1 base, with 8 bases left in between. CDR3 protein: CASEPENTGELFF. In DNA form, the CDR3 reads TGTGCCAGCGAGCCCGAGAACACCGGGGAGCTGTTTTTT. Complete variable domain (other parts from reference TRBV5-8 and TRBJ2-2): EAGVTQSPTHLIKTRGQQATLRCSPISGHTSVYWYQQALGLGLQFLLWYDEGEERNRGNFPPRFSGRQFPNYSSELNVNALELEDSALYLCASEPENTGELFFGEGSRLTVL.

This clonotype was observed many times. This rearrangement joins TRBV11-2 to TRBJ2-6; no clear D gene. The CDR3 length is 16 residues. Germline-derived CDR1 and CDR2 are SGHAT and FQNNGV. V was pared by 6 bases and J by 1 base, with 13 bases between. The CDR3 DNA sequence: TGTGCCAGCAGTCCCGGCAGGATGTCTGGGGCCAACGTCCTGACTTTC. Protein sequence: CASSPGRMSGANVLTF. The variable domain in full, completed from reference TRBV11-2 and TRBJ2-6, reads EAGVAQSPRYKIIEKRQSVAFWCNPISGHATLYWYQQILGQGPKLLIQFQNNGVVDDSQLPKDRFSAERLKGVDSTLKIQPAKLEDSAVYLCASSPGRMSGANVLTFGAGSRLTVL.

This clonotype was counted at least ten times. The J gene is TRBJ2-1, the V gene TRBV3-1, with D uncertain. The V end lost 1 base, the J end lost 9 bases, and 7 bases lay between the germline ends. Germline V gene data show CDR1 as LGHDT and CDR2 as YNNKEL (reference sequence). CDR3 length: 12 amino acids. The CDR3 sequence is CASSQGATEQFF. The CDR3 region has the DNA TGTGCCAGCAGCCAAGGGGCGACTGAGCAGTTCTTC.

In its sample, this clonotype ranks as medium-sized (0.01 to 0.1%). This chain connects TRBV5-1 to TRBJ2-2; TRBD1 aligns across 7 bases. The CDR3 loop spans 16 amino acids. The ends lost 3 bases at V and 0 bases at J; junction bases unmatched: 5. Germline assignment: CDR1 SGHRS and CDR2 YFSETQ. The CDR3 DNA is TGCGCCAGCAGCTCGGCCGGGACAGCGAACACCGGGGAGCTGTTTTTT. It is translated as CASSSAGTANTGELFF.

The sample holds many counts of this clonotype. The chain employs TRBV3-1 and TRBJ2-7; the match to TRBD2 covers 12 bases. The germline V gene encodes CDR1 LGHDT and CDR2 YNNKEL (reference sequence). The ends lost 6 bases at V and 5 bases at J; junction bases unmatched: 2. There are 13 residues in the CDR3. The CDR3 DNA is TGTGCCAGCAGACTAGCGGGAGGAGACGAGCAGTACTTC. It yields the protein CASRLAGGDEQYF.

This clonotype was found many times. The chain recombines TRBV5-1 with TRBJ2-1, with 9 bases aligning to TRBD1. Per germline, CDR1 SGHRS and CDR2 YFSETQ. Losses at the gene ends were 4 bases for V and 7 bases for J; bases not matched to a gene: 9. The CDR3 has 15 amino acids. The CDR3 region has the DNA TGCGCCAGCAGCCCCCCCGGGACAGGGCTAAATGAGCAGTTCTTC. It is translated as CASSPPGTGLNEQFF.

Judged by abundance, this clonotype is medium-sized. The gene calls are TRBV7-9 and TRBJ2-1, with D uncertain. The CDR3 runs 13 residues. CDR1 and CDR2 (germline): SEHNR, FQNEAQ (reference sequence). V was clipped by 1 base and J by 2 bases, with 3 bases between them. The CDR3 protein is CASSLDPYNEQFF. Written as DNA, the CDR3 is TGTGCCAGCAGCTTAGACCCCTACAATGAGCAGTTCTTC.

This clonotype has at least ten counts. The gene calls are TRBV20-1 and TRBJ1-1, with 7 bases that match TRBD1. The CDR3 length is 16 residues. CDR1 and CDR2 from the germline V gene are DFQATT and SNEGSKA (reference sequence). Trimming at V came to 0 bases and at J to 4 bases, leaving 11 bases not matched to a gene. The chain's CDR3 is CSARDPYRGSATEAFF. The CDR3 nucleotides are TGCAGTGCTAGAGATCCCTACAGGGGTTCAGCCACTGAAGCTTTCTTT.

This clonotype was recorded at least ten times. The chain employs TRBV20-1 and TRBJ2-7; perhaps D is TRBD1 or TRBD2 (6 bases each). Per the germline V gene, CDR1 is DFQATT and CDR2 is SNEGSKA (reference sequence). V gave up 2 bases and J gave up 3 bases, with 17 bases separating them. CDR3 length: 15 residues. CDR3 DNA: TGCAGTGCTAGACCAGGGGCTAGCGACCTCTACGAGCAGTACTTC. This translates into CSARPGASDLYEQYF.

This clonotype was found many times. The rearrangement links TRBV20-1 to TRBJ2-1, with 7 bases that match TRBD2. The CDR3 sequence is 13 residues long. The ends lost 3 bases at V and 5 bases at J; junction bases unmatched: 4. Germline V gene sequence: CDR1 DFQATT, CDR2 SNEGSKA (reference sequence). The CDR3 loop reads CSASRAGDNEQFF. CDR3 DNA: TGCAGTGCTAGCAGGGCGGGGGACAATGAGCAGTTCTTC.

This clonotype was recorded at least ten times. The CDR3 coding sequence is TGTGCCACCAGCAGAGGAGTCAAGAACACTGAAGCTTTCTTT. Protein sequence: CATSRGVKNTEAFF. The chain carries TRBV15 and TRBJ1-1; D gene uncertain. This CDR3 is 14 amino acids long. The germline V and J ends were trimmed by 1 base and 1 base, with 7 bases remaining between them. The V gene's germline CDR1 is LNHNV and CDR2 YYDKDF (reference sequence).

This clonotype has at least ten counts. CDR3 DNA sequence: TGTGCCAGCAGACGCGGAAGGAGGGCCATAGATACGCAGTATTTT. Protein: CASRRGRRAIDTQYF. The rearrangement links TRBV9 to TRBJ2-3; weak D call: TRBD2 (6 bases). Germline assignment: CDR1 SGDLS and CDR2 YYNGEE. The CDR3 runs 15 residues. The V and J ends lost 5 bases and 5 bases respectively, with 18 bases between them.

This clonotype was detected ten times or more. The gene calls are TRBV29-1 and TRBJ1-2; D is uncertain. Germline loops: CDR1 SQVTM, CDR2 ANQGSEA. The CDR3 loop spans 11 amino acids. V shed 5 bases and J shed 4 bases, with 8 bases lying between them. This chain's CDR3 is CSVFHGYGYTF. CDR3 nucleotide sequence: TGCAGCGTTTTCCACGGCTATGGCTACACCTTC.

Ten or more counts support this clonotype. The CDR3 region is CASSEGYQETQYF. CDR3 nucleotide sequence: TGTGCCAGCAGTGAAGGATACCAAGAGACCCAGTACTTC. The V call is TRBV6-1, the J call TRBJ2-5; D remains unclear. Germline CDR1 reads MNHNS; CDR2 reads SASEGT. V was shortened by 1 base and J by 0 bases, with 3 bases between the two germline ends. The CDR3 is 13 residues long.